The 27 T cell receptor beta chains presented below share a single source sample, sequenced in a study of T cells in Graves' hyperthyroidism and ophthalmopathy. Amplification targeted TCR beta CDR3 regions from RNA transcripts. Initially, a first-round RT-PCR of the TCR CDR3 employed the HTBI primer set. TCRdb called the multiplex PCR reads again in MiXCR, with one record for every CDR3 protein. The sample includes around 300,000 distinct CDR3 sequences, roughly 19% of them seen just once. The sample taken for sequencing was blood. The receptors were gathered from a man aged 50 to 60 with Graves' ophthalmopathy.

The chain recombines TRBV6-1 with TRBJ2-1, with TRBD1 matching over 8 bases. Germline-derived CDR1 and CDR2 are MNHNS and SASEGT. With 5 bases clipped from V and 8 bases from J, the junction kept 11 bases outside the gene matches. CDR3 length equals 15 residues. CDR3 loop: CASSLTPTGGDEQFF. The CDR3 region has the DNA TGTGCCAGCAGTCTTACACCCACAGGGGGAGATGAGCAGTTCTTC.

There are many counts of this clonotype. This chain joins TRBV7-2 and TRBJ2-1; perhaps TRBD2 as D (5 bases). The germline CDR1 and CDR2 sequences are SGHTA and FQGNSA. The CDR3 loop spans 17 amino acids. The ends were cut back, 1 base at V and 3 bases at J, with 16 bases in the middle. The CDR3 DNA follows: TGTGCCAGCAGCTTAGGTGGCGGGCCGACGGGCTACAATGAGCAGTTCTTC. This encodes CASSLGGGPTGYNEQFF.

This clonotype showed up just a few times. The V and J genes are TRBV5-6 and TRBJ2-7; D is perhaps TRBD1 (6 bases). The V end was cut by 3 bases, the J end by 5 bases, with 6 bases between. From germline, CDR1 is SGHDT and CDR2 YYEEEE. CDR3 size: 11 residues. In DNA form, the CDR3 reads TGTGCCAGCAGCTCAGGGGACGAGCAGTACTTC. Translated, it gives CASSSGDEQYF.

This clonotype occurred a few times. The chain joins TRBV10-2 to TRBJ2-7; D unresolved. The germline V gene encodes CDR1 WSHSY and CDR2 SAAADI. The V and J ends lost 0 bases and 2 bases respectively, with 2 bases between them. CDR3 length equals 12 residues. Here the CDR3 DNA reads TGCGCCAGCAGTGAGTCAGCCTACGAGCAGTACTTC. Translation gives CASSESAYEQYF.

About this clonotype: A read error may be the cause here, since a much bigger clone is one base away. V is TRBV20-1 and J is TRBJ2-7, with D possibly matching TRBD2 (5 bases). V lost 4 bases to trimming and J lost 6 bases, with 13 bases between them. From germline, CDR1 is DFQATT and CDR2 SNEGSKA (reference sequence). The CDR3 has 12 residues. CDR3 sequence (DNA): TGCAGTGCTAAACTGAGGGTTGTCGAGCAGTACTTC. It specifies CSAKLRVVEQYF.

This clonotype was detected ten times or more. The CDR3 protein is CSASVPASRSYEQYF. DNA of the CDR3: TGCAGTGCTAGTGTACCAGCTAGCCGGTCCTACGAGCAGTACTTC. The rearrangement joins TRBV20-1 to TRBJ2-7; tentative D call: TRBD2 (5 bases). V was shortened by 3 bases and J by 1 base, with 16 bases between the two germline ends. CDR3 size: 15 residues. Per germline, CDR1 DFQATT and CDR2 SNEGSKA (reference sequence).

This clonotype was seen ten or more times. The rearrangement joins TRBV6-1 to TRBJ2-1, with 11 positions matching TRBD2. This CDR3 has 15 residues. Germline V gene lookup returns CDR1 MNHNS and CDR2 SASEGT. The ends lost 6 bases at V and 9 bases at J; junction bases unmatched: 10. CDR3: CASRPRTSGSSEQFF. The CDR3 bases are TGTGCCAGCAGACCCAGGACTAGCGGGTCATCTGAGCAGTTCTTC.

The chain joins TRBV9 to TRBJ2-2; no clear D. Between the trimmed V and J ends, which lost 4 bases and 8 bases, there was a span of 12 bases. Germline V CDR1 and CDR2: SGDLS, YYNGEE. The CDR3 is 13 residues long. CDR3 sequence reads: CASSRLPWGELFF. In DNA, the CDR3 is TGTGCCAGCAGCCGACTTCCTTGGGGGGAGCTGTTTTTT.

In DNA, the CDR3 is TGTGCCAGCACCTTAGGGGGGGGGGCTGAAGCTTTCTTT. Amino acids: CASTLGGGAEAFF. V and J are TRBV6-1 and TRBJ1-1; D might be TRBD1 (6 bases). V gave up 7 bases and J gave up 6 bases, with 15 bases separating them. The CDR3 is 13 residues long. The germline CDR1 and CDR2 sequences are MNHNS and SASEGT.

This clonotype was seen only a few times. The chain uses TRBV7-9 and TRBJ2-5; D tentatively reads TRBD1 or TRBD2 (5 bases each). The CDR3 covers 15 residues. Trimming took 5 bases from V and 4 from J, leaving 17 bases between them. Germline values: CDR1 SEHNR, CDR2 FQNEAQ (reference sequence). The CDR3 sequence: CASSKGDLRGETQYF. CDR3 bases: TGTGCCAGCAGCAAAGGGGACCTTCGAGGAGAGACCCAGTACTTC.

This clonotype has at least ten counts. The rearrangement uses TRBV7-9 and TRBJ2-3; 11 bases agree with TRBD2. The J segment lost 4 bases and the V segment lost 8 bases, leaving 8 bases of the junction unmatched. Germline CDR1 SEHNR, CDR2 FQNEAQ (reference sequence). The CDR3 has 15 amino acids. CDR3 sequence: CASGQLAGVADTQYF. CDR3 sequence (DNA): TGTGCCAGCGGACAACTAGCGGGAGTCGCAGATACGCAGTATTTT.

The chain combines TRBV18 with TRBJ1-4, with D maybe TRBD1 (6 bases). CDR3 size: 16 residues. The ends were cut back, 6 bases at V and 4 bases at J, with 18 bases in the middle. Germline CDR1 and CDR2: KGHSH and LQKENI. The DNA for the CDR3 is TGTGCCAGCTCCTTCCGAACCGACAGGTATAATGAAAAACTGTTTTTT. It specifies CASSFRTDRYNEKLFF. Drawing the rest from reference TRBV18 and TRBJ1-4, the complete variable domain is NAGVMQNPRHLVRRRGQEARLRCSPMKGHSHVYWYRQLPEEGLKFMVYLQKENIIDESGMPKERFSAEFPKEGPSILRIQQVVRGDSAAYFCASSFRTDRYNEKLFFGSGTQLSVL.

The V and J genes are TRBV6-1 and TRBJ1-3; no reliable D call. The V gene lost 7 bases and the J gene lost 0 bases, with 7 bases spanning the gap. The germline CDR1 and CDR2 sequences are MNHNS and SASEGT. The CDR3 covers 13 residues. This CDR3 reads CASKALSGNTIYF. The CDR3 region has the DNA TGTGCCAGCAAGGCCCTCTCTGGAAACACCATATATTTT.

V usage is TRBV6-1 and J usage is TRBJ1-5; D is undetermined. The CDR3 extends over 11 amino acids. The V gene lost 7 bases and the J gene lost 5 bases, with 6 bases spanning the gap. CDR1 is MNHNS, CDR2 SASEGT, per germline. The CDR3 protein is CASTSYQPQHF. As DNA, the CDR3 is TGTGCCAGCACCTCGTATCAGCCCCAGCATTTT.

A few counts support this clonotype. The chain recombines TRBV9 with TRBJ1-2; possible D gene TRBD1, 6 bases. CDR3 length: 17 residues. Germline V gene data show CDR1 as SGDLS and CDR2 as YYNGEE. Trimming pared 3 bases from V and 5 bases from J, leaving 23 bases between. The CDR3 region is CASSEGDYSDRPYGYTF. As DNA, the CDR3 is TGTGCCAGCAGCGAGGGGGACTACAGCGACAGGCCTTATGGCTACACCTTC.

The rearrangement uses TRBV5-1 and TRBJ1-4; unclear D gene. Trimming pared 4 bases from V and 4 bases from J, leaving 17 bases between. CDR1 and CDR2 from the germline V gene are SGHRS and YFSETQ. The CDR3 consists of 16 residues. CDR3 amino acids: CASSPDGVAINEKLFF. In nucleotides, the CDR3 is TGCGCCAGCAGCCCCGACGGAGTAGCTATTAATGAAAAACTGTTTTTT.

This clonotype appeared a few times. This chain uses TRBV18 with TRBJ1-5; D is perhaps TRBD1 (6 bases). The V end lost 3 bases, the J end lost 2 bases, and 20 bases lay between the germline ends. CDR3 length equals 18 residues. The germline gives CDR1 KGHSH, CDR2 LQKENI. CDR3 in DNA: TGTGCCAGCTCACCTAAAGGCAAGGGGGATGGTGGCAATCAGCCCCAGCATTTT. Amino acid sequence: CASSPKGKGDGGNQPQHF.

In this sample, this clonotype turned up many times. The chain combines TRBV4-1 with TRBJ2-7, with D possibly TRBD2 on 6 matching bases. Between the trimmed V and J ends, which lost 1 base and 9 bases, there was a span of 13 bases. Germline V lookup: CDR1 MGHRA, CDR2 YSYEKL. This CDR3 has 13 residues. The chain's CDR3 is CASSQVGGNAQYF. The CDR3 DNA reads as TGCGCCAGCAGCCAAGTAGGAGGGAACGCGCAGTACTTC.

This clonotype was detected many times. The chain has TRBV20-1 and TRBJ2-3; D may be TRBD2 (7 bases). There are 16 residues in the CDR3. The V end lost 3 bases, the J end lost 2 bases, and 18 bases lay between the germline ends. Germline V gene lookup returns CDR1 DFQATT and CDR2 SNEGSKA (reference sequence). The CDR3 spells CSARRGGSAITDTQYF. The CDR3 bases are TGCAGTGCTAGGAGGGGGGGGTCCGCGATCACAGATACGCAGTATTTT.

This clonotype has at least ten counts. V and J are TRBV2 and TRBJ2-3, with TRBD2 matching over 11 bases. This CDR3 contains 15 residues. Trimming cost V 6 bases and J 6 bases; bases outside gene matches: 8. The germline V gene has CDR1 SNHLY and CDR2 FYNNEI. Here the CDR3 DNA reads TGTGCCAGCAGCGAAATAGCGGGAGGGCCGGATACGCAGTATTTT. Amino acid sequence: CASSEIAGGPDTQYF.

The CDR3 loop reads CSARDKNYGYTF. The CDR3 nucleotides read TGCAGTGCCAGGGACAAGAACTATGGCTACACCTTC. The chain couples TRBV20-1 to TRBJ1-2, with a weak D call TRBD1 (6 bases). CDR1 is DFQATT, CDR2 SNEGSKA, per germline (reference sequence). V was clipped by 6 bases and J by 2 bases, with 10 bases between them. CDR3 length: 12 residues.

This clonotype occurred a few times. The chain employs TRBV28 and TRBJ2-7; D remains ambiguous. This CDR3 is 13 amino acids long. Germline lookup yields CDR1 MDHEN and CDR2 SYDVKM. V lost 6 bases to trimming and J lost 6 bases, with 15 bases between them. The DNA of the CDR3 is TGTGCCAGCAGGAGACATGATTCAGGCGAGCAGTACTTC. This translates into CASRRHDSGEQYF.

The genes are TRBV20-1 and TRBJ2-2; D is uncertain. This CDR3 has 12 amino acids. Looked up from germline, CDR1 is DFQATT and CDR2 is SNEGSKA (reference sequence). The V and J ends lost 6 bases and 7 bases respectively, with 12 bases between them. The CDR3 loop reads CSANLGGGELFF. Here the CDR3 DNA reads TGCAGTGCCAATTTAGGTGGCGGGGAGCTGTTTTTT.

The chain recombines TRBV24-1 with TRBJ2-5; unclear D gene. Trimming shortened V by 8 bases and J by 14 bases, and 14 bases separated the two germline ends. The CDR3 has 10 residues. Per the germline V gene, CDR1 is KGHDR and CDR2 is SFDVKD. The CDR3 bases are TGTGCCACCAACGGACCCGACACATACTTC. Amino acid sequence: CATNGPDTYF.

Only a few counts were recorded for this clonotype. This rearrangement joins TRBV20-1 to TRBJ2-5; the D gene is possibly TRBD2 (5 bases). Trimming took off 6 bases at V and 9 bases at J, with 11 bases between the two ends. Germline CDR1 is DFQATT and CDR2 is SNEGSKA (reference sequence). This CDR3 is 10 amino acids long. DNA for the CDR3: TGCAGTGCCGGAAACGGGGCCCAGTACTTC. Translated: CSAGNGAQYF.

This clonotype has more than one count but fewer than ten. The rearrangement links TRBV6-2 or TRBV6-3 to TRBJ2-7, with D perhaps matching TRBD1 (5 bases). CDR3 length: 13 amino acids. Trimming took 2 bases from V and 6 from J, leaving 11 bases between them. CDR1 is MNHEY and CDR2 is SVGEGT in the germline V gene. The CDR3 DNA follows: TGTGCCAGCAGTTACGAGACAGTCGGCGAGCAGTACTTC. This sequence encodes CASSYETVGEQYF.

This clonotype was seen only a few times. The rearrangement uses TRBV2 and TRBJ2-1; D might be TRBD1 (5 bases). The CDR3 totals 15 residues. Germline CDR1 SNHLY, CDR2 FYNNEI. The V gene lost 7 bases and the J gene lost 0 bases, with 13 bases spanning the gap. The chain's CDR3 is CASKSGRGSYNEQFF. CDR3 nucleotide sequence: TGTGCCAGCAAGTCTGGTAGGGGCTCCTACAATGAGCAGTTCTTC.